The following is a T cell receptor (beta chain) sequence with its context. The antigen it binds to is not known. No base quality values were provided; no much bigger clone lies one nucleotide off. This sample is part of a study of cytomegalovirus exposure and HLA in healthy donors (dated by TCRdb to about 2017). Regarding the study in general: According to a later analysis, the roughly 130 validation repertoires were produced on the same platform as the 600 to 850 repertoires of the first cohort. The study aimed to test whether signatures of past pathogen exposure could be identified by cataloging public T cell receptors. Besides the first cohort of approximately 670 subjects, a separate validation cohort made up of over 95 different subjects was used. To predict cytomegalovirus infection status, the study combined high-throughput TCR immunosequencing, statistical association of individual TCRs with disease status, and machine learning.

Broader findings and caveats from the paper: The classifier was reported to diagnose cytomegalovirus status with high specificity and sensitivity in both the original cohort and the validation cohort. The study listed 164 TCR beta chains as associated with cytomegalovirus. It was suggested by the authors that the approach could potentially be generalized to other disease states and immunological phenotypes. Across donors, most TCR sequences were observed very rarely, whereas some public TCRs were present in many individuals. A few of the identified cytomegalovirus-associated TCR beta chains were confirmed in vitro to be specific for cytomegalovirus antigens. A later analysis had no HLA typing for the validation cohort, so co-occurrence there was scored across all 120 repertoires. In a later analysis, TCRs clustered in the first cohort were found to also tend to co-occur in the roughly 130 validation repertoires, with 94% of cluster scores above 0.

Library generation was performed with the immunoSEQ multiplex PCR assay. The study's own analysis went as follows. To diagnose cytomegalovirus status from the catalog of TCR beta chain sequences, a statistical classification framework was built. The clones in this table, taken by TCRdb from immuneACCESS, are in-frame only. Not every clone is retained; where verified, under half of the shortfall comes from an unresolved V gene, and the cause of the rest is unknown. That table is the source of V, J and clone size, and D and trimming were worked out from the DNA. This sample gives 100,000 to 150,000 clones in total; about 94% of them show up just once. Roughly 1.2% of the sample lies in the top ten. CDR1 MNHNS and CDR2 SASEGT are derived from the germline V gene. V loses 6 bases of germline sequence and J loses 4 bases, and the interval between the two ends is 15 bases. The CDR3 spans 14 residues, from the cysteine through the phenylalanine. The retained sequence is limited to the CDR3, 42 bases, with the frame set at the first base.

The donors were included in the validation cohort of around 120 subjects, a group kept apart from the roughly 730-subject first cohort. This sequence was found in a woman younger than 30 in good health and CMV-seronegative. Sequences were obtained from PBMCs. The sequence links TRBV6-1 to TRBJ1-2; the D segment could be TRBD1, given 5 matching bases. This receptor has the CDR3 CASRWSGAPYGYTF. The DNA sequence is given as TGTGCCAGCAGATGGAGCGGGGCCCCCTATGGCTACACCTTC.